The rows below give T cell receptor beta chains drawn from one sample of a study of siplizumab effects on memory and regulatory T cells. The table came from immunoSEQ multiplex PCR; TCRdb's copy has only in-frame clones and leaves some out. Altogether around 100,000 clones are present, around 92% being singletons, with the ten largest covering approximately 2.7%. Sample: CD4+ T cells sorted from blood. The receptors shown here come from a human donor in good health. Some clones in this sample may be carry-over from other donors' samples. CDR3s include the opening cysteine and the closing phenylalanine or tryptophan.

v_gene	CDR3aa
TRBV18	CASSPTVISIGYEQYF
TRBV10-1	CASSQGAGVEETQYF
TRBV7-3	CASSLGPAVANTGELFF
TRBV5-1	CASSLAYEQYF
TRBV5-1	CASSLAGTGNTNSPLHF
TRBV5-1	CASSRDRSASGSNEQYF
TRBV10-3	CAINGDRPTGGYQPQHF
TRBV5-1	CASSPLAGGRGEQFF
TRBV5-5	CASSPTGGYSNQPQHF
TRBV7-3	CASSPNPNTGELFF
TRBV18	CASSPPAQGSYEQYF
TRBV5-1	CASTDTGTSSYEQYF
TRBV19	CASSTTRYGQVYEQYF
TRBV9	CASSAGQGKYGYTF
TRBV9	CASSVEGRATYNEQFF
TRBV7-3	CASSLTAVRTDTQYF
TRBV19	CASSIGTTRTDTQYF
TRBV10-3	CAISSGRISGNTIYF
TRBV19	CASSPRQSGGGGAFF
TRBV5-1	CASSFEQGMNTEAFF
TRBV6-6	CASSSDPQGIRGYTF
TRBV9	CASSAPRQGSSDTQYF
TRBV5-1	CASMGLAGVGYNEQFF
TRBV5-1	CASSLSLAGYQYF
TRBV7-3	CASSRGVAGLTDTQYF
TRBV5-6	CASSRQGAEKFTDTQYF
TRBV18	CASSPMVGDEQFF